The text below deals with one T cell receptor (beta chain). Its antigen is still unknown. Then a second PCR, running about 7 to 11 cycles, was carried out with a sample-barcoded 5' primer and a J-beta primer mix. TCRdb independently ran MiXCR on the 5' RACE reads; one entry per CDR3 protein. The table includes fewer than 1,000,000 distinct CDR3 sequences, under 45% detected once. CDR3 length equals 14 residues. The germline V gene encodes CDR1 LGHDT and CDR2 YNNKEL (reference sequence). Between the trimmed V and J ends, which lost 3 bases and 4 bases, there was a span of 12 bases. The sample belongs to a study of blood T cells in healthy people across ages. Study observations and caveats: A roughly linear fall in TCR beta diversity per million T cells was seen with increasing age.

Source material: blood. The rearrangement uses TRBV3-1 and TRBJ1-2; D is unclear. The receptor comes from a man aged 55 to 70 in good health. CDR3 DNA sequence: TGTGCCAGCAGCCAGAGCGTCCTGGGCTATGGCTACACCTTC. Residues: CASSQSVLGYGYTF.